The rows below give T cell receptor beta chains drawn from one sample of a study of cytomegalovirus exposure and HLA in healthy donors. The table came from immunoSEQ multiplex PCR; TCRdb's copy has only in-frame clones and leaves some out. The table shows approximately 300,000 clones, with 75% to 90% occurring only once. Specimen: PBMCs. The receptor source for this set is a girl aged 2 to 9 in good health and CMV-seronegative. CDR3s include the opening cysteine and the closing phenylalanine or tryptophan. Fields, in order: J gene, clone size, D gene, V gene, CDR3 protein, CDR3 DNA. The D gene is left open where the match is weak. Expanded clones are given a class, and other clones once, few, many or no size at all.

TRBJ2-5	few	TRBD2	TRBV10-3	CAIGGGNQETQYF	TGTGCCATCGGGGGGGGGAACCAAGAGACCCAGTACTTC
TRBJ1-2	.	TRBD1	TRBV7-9	CASIEQGASYGYTF	TGTGCCAGCATCGAACAGGGGGCGAGCTATGGCTACACCTTC
TRBJ2-7	.	.	TRBV4-1	CASSQESPQGYEQYF	TGCGCCAGCAGCCAAGAGTCACCACAGGGCTACGAGCAGTACTTC
TRBJ2-7	once	.	TRBV4-1	CASSQDPEAYEQYF	TGCGCCAGCAGCCAAGATCCGGAGGCCTACGAGCAGTACTTC
TRBJ2-6	once	.	TRBV7-3	CASSLTGGSGANVLTF	TGTGCCAGCAGCTTAACGGGGGGCTCTGGGGCCAACGTCCTGACTTTC
TRBJ1-5	.	TRBD1	TRBV7-9	CASSRQGVNQPQHF	TGTGCCAGCAGCCGACAGGGAGTCAATCAGCCCCAGCATTTT
TRBJ1-4	.	TRBD1	TRBV19	CASSPGQATNEKLFF	TGTGCCAGTAGCCCTGGACAGGCAACTAATGAAAAACTGTTTTTT
TRBJ1-6	.	TRBD1	TRBV5-1	CASSPQTGPDSPLHF	TGCGCCAGCAGTCCCCAGACAGGGCCGGATTCACCCCTCCACTTT
TRBJ1-6	.	TRBD1	TRBV4-2	CASSRGLTGGNNSPLHF	TGTGCCAGCAGCCGAGGCCTGACAGGGGGCAATAATTCACCCCTCCACTTT
TRBJ1-4	.	.	TRBV27	CASSLEWASSEKLFF	TGTGCCAGCAGTTTAGAGTGGGCGTCGAGTGAAAAACTGTTTTTT
TRBJ1-2	.	.	TRBV9	CASSGQTGKYYGYTF	TGTGCCAGCAGCGGACAAACAGGGAAGTACTATGGCTACACCTTC
TRBJ2-2	.	.	TRBV15	CATSLSRTGELFF	TGTGCCACCAGCCTATCGCGCACCGGGGAGCTGTTTTTT
TRBJ2-7	.	TRBD2	TRBV29-1	CSVGGLGVYEQYF	TGCAGCGTTGGTGGACTAGGGGTGTACGAGCAGTACTTC
TRBJ2-5	.	.	TRBV7-2	CASSLVPAGETQYF	TGTGCCAGCAGCTTAGTACCAGCGGGAGAGACCCAGTACTTC
TRBJ2-7	once	.	TRBV29-1	CSVESRDYEQYF	TGCAGCGTTGAATCCAGGGACTACGAGCAGTACTTC
TRBJ1-2	.	.	TRBV11-1	CASSLEARDTGYTF	TGTGCCAGCAGCTTAGAGGCGCGGGATACGGGCTACACCTTC
TRBJ2-7	.	TRBD1	TRBV19	CASSILPGQGAIYEQYF	TGTGCCAGTAGTATTCTCCCGGGACAGGGGGCTATCTACGAGCAGTACTTC
TRBJ1-1	.	.	TRBV28	CASSPGTEARNTEAFF	TGTGCCAGCAGCCCGGGAACAGAGGCTCGGAACACTGAAGCTTTCTTT
TRBJ2-1	.	.	TRBV21-1	CASSNRDSYNEQFF	TGTGCCAGCAGCAACCGGGACAGCTACAATGAGCAGTTCTTC
TRBJ2-7	.	.	TRBV14	CASSQEHGTRIYEQYF	TGTGCCAGCAGCCAAGAACACGGGACAAGGATATACGAGCAGTACTTC
TRBJ2-1	.	TRBD2	TRBV2	CASIRLAGGHSEQFF	TGTGCCAGCATCCGCCTAGCGGGAGGGCACAGTGAGCAGTTCTTC
TRBJ1-6	few	TRBD1	TRBV5-1	CASRGTGDSPLHF	TGCGCCAGCAGGGGGACAGGGGATTCACCCCTCCACTTT
TRBJ1-2	few	.	TRBV1	CTSSQDRAGAIRGISGGYTF	TGCACCAGCAGCCAAGATAGGGCCGGGGCTATAAGGGGGATATCTGGAGGCTACACCTTC
TRBJ2-5	.	.	TRBV5-1	CASSASIQGSLETQYF	TGCGCCAGCAGCGCGTCCATACAGGGTTCTCTAGAGACCCAGTACTTC
TRBJ2-7	.	.	TRBV5-3	CARSGGRAHPSYEQYF	TGTGCCAGAAGCGGGGGCAGGGCCCACCCCTCCTACGAGCAGTACTTC
TRBJ2-7	.	.	TRBV5-1	CASSGEWIAAYEQYF	TGCGCCAGCTCCGGAGAGTGGATAGCGGCCTACGAGCAGTACTTC
TRBJ2-6	.	.	TRBV27	CASSHITLSGANVLTF	TGTGCCAGCAGCCACATAACCCTCTCTGGGGCCAACGTCCTGACTTTC
TRBJ1-4	.	.	TRBV28	CASSPGQGFAWGNEKLFF	TGTGCCAGCAGCCCGGGCCAGGGGTTCGCTTGGGGAAATGAAAAACTGTTTTTT
TRBJ1-2	.	TRBD1	TRBV11-2	CASSAGQVYGYTF	TGTGCCAGCAGCGCGGGACAGGTCTATGGCTACACCTTC
TRBJ2-7	.	.	TRBV15	CATSRALVPPTYEQYF	TGTGCCACCAGCAGAGCACTAGTACCCCCGACCTACGAGCAGTACTTC
TRBJ1-3	.	TRBD1	TRBV30	CAWSVFLRDRGNTIYF	TGTGCCTGGAGTGTCTTCCTTCGGGACAGAGGAAACACCATATATTTT
TRBJ2-2	.	TRBD2	TRBV27	CASSLSSGRNTGELFF	TGTGCCAGCAGTTTGTCTAGCGGAAGGAACACCGGGGAGCTGTTTTTT
TRBJ1-2	.	.	TRBV6-5	CASSEGAVYGYTF	TGTGCCAGCAGCGAGGGCGCGGTCTATGGCTACACCTTC
TRBJ2-1	.	.	TRBV5-6	CASSLVQGGEQFF	TGTGCCAGCAGCTTGGTTCAGGGTGGGGAGCAGTTCTTC